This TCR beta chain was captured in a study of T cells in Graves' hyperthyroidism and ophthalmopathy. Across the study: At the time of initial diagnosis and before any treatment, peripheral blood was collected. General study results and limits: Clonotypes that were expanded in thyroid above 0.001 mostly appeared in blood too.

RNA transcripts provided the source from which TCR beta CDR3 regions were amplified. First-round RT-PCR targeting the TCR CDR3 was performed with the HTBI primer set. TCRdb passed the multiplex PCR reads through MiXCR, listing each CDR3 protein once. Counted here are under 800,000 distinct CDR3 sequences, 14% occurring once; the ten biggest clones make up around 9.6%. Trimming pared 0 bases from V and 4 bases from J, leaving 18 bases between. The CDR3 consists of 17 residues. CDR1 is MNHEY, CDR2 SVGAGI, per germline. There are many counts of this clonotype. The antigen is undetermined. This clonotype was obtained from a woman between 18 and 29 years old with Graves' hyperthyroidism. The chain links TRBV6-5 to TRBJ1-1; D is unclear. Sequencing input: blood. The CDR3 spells CASSYSKVEGWATEAFF. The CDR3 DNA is TGTGCCAGCAGTTACTCGAAGGTGGAGGGCTGGGCCACTGAAGCTTTCTTT.